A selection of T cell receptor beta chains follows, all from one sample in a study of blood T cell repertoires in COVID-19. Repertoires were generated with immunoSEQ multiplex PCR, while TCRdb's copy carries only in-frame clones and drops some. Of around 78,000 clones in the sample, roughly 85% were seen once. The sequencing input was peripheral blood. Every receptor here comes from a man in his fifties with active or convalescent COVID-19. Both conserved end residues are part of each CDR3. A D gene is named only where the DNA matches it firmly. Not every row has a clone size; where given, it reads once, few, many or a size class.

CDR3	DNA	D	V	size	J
CASIKRENTEAFF	TGTGCCAGCATCAAGAGGGAGAACACTGAAGCTTTCTTT	NA	TRBV28	NA	TRBJ1-1
CASSIVGGDSNQPQHF	TGTGCCAGTAGTATAGTCGGGGGTGATAGCAATCAGCCCCAGCATTTT	NA	TRBV19	NA	TRBJ1-5
CASSFSAGTSGGGETQYF	TGTGCCAGCAGCTTCTCCGCCGGGACTAGCGGGGGGGGAGAGACCCAGTACTTC	TRBD2	TRBV11-2	NA	TRBJ2-5
CASSPGVTNSPLHF	TGTGCCAGCAGTCCGGGGGTGACTAATTCACCCCTCCACTTT	NA	TRBV28	NA	TRBJ1-6
CASSIGGRDTGELFF	TGTGCCAGTAGTATAGGCGGCAGGGACACCGGGGAGCTGTTTTTT	NA	TRBV19	NA	TRBJ2-2
CASSIGQGSSPLHF	TGTGCCAGCAGCATCGGACAGGGCAGTTCACCCCTCCACTTT	TRBD1	TRBV9	NA	TRBJ1-6
CASSLIVGTDTQYF	TGTGCCAGCAGCTTGATTGTCGGCACAGATACGCAGTATTTT	NA	TRBV5-5	NA	TRBJ2-3
CAWSPGTVFWSQYF	TGTGCCTGGAGCCCCGGGACAGTTTTTTGGTCCCAGTACTTC	TRBD1	TRBV30	once	TRBJ2-5
CASSFVRGLDSPLHF	TGTGCCAGCAGCTTCGTCAGGGGATTGGATTCACCCCTCCACTTT	NA	TRBV5-8	NA	TRBJ1-6
CATSDFPQEDYTF	TGTGCCACCAGTGATTTCCCTCAGGAAGACTACACCTTC	NA	TRBV24-1	NA	TRBJ1-2
CASSQGGQTNSPLHF	TGTGCCAGCAGCCAAGGGGGACAGACTAATTCACCCCTCCACTTT	TRBD1	TRBV3-1/TRBV3-2	NA	TRBJ1-6
CASSLAGTDTQYF	TGTGCCAGCAGCTTAGCGGGCACAGATACGCAGTATTTT	NA	TRBV5-4	NA	TRBJ2-3
CASSVVGGLEETQYF	TGTGCCAGCAGCGTAGTCGGGGGGCTGGAAGAGACCCAGTACTTC	NA	TRBV9	NA	TRBJ2-5
CASSETTGSAYEQYF	TGTGCCAGCAGTGAAACGACAGGGTCCGCCTACGAGCAGTACTTC	TRBD1	TRBV6-1	NA	TRBJ2-7
CASRVQRTGGWNEQFF	TGTGCCAGCAGGGTACAGCGGACAGGGGGCTGGAATGAGCAGTTCTTC	TRBD1	TRBV28	NA	TRBJ2-1
CASSEERGYNEQFF	TGTGCCAGCAGTGAAGAGCGAGGCTACAATGAGCAGTTCTTC	NA	TRBV2	NA	TRBJ2-1
CASSTQRATYEQYF	TGTGCCAGCAGCACACAGCGGGCTACCTACGAGCAGTACTTC	NA	TRBV7-2	NA	TRBJ2-7
CASSRTGDEQYF	TGTGCCAGCAGCAGGACAGGGGATGAGCAGTACTTC	TRBD1	TRBV7-8	NA	TRBJ2-7
CASSYSGEVNQPQHF	TGTGCCAGCAGTTACTCGGGGGAGGTCAATCAGCCCCAGCATTTT	NA	TRBV6-5	NA	TRBJ1-5
CASSHTGTSYEQYF	TGTGCCAGCAGCCATACAGGGACGTCCTACGAGCAGTACTTC	NA	TRBV14	NA	TRBJ2-7
CASRDQGDTEAFF	TGTGCCAGCAGGGACCAAGGGGACACTGAAGCTTTCTTT	NA	TRBV3-1/TRBV3-2	NA	TRBJ1-1
CASSLKTGSSTEAFF	TGTGCCAGCAGTTTAAAGACAGGGAGTAGCACTGAAGCTTTCTTT	TRBD1	TRBV27	NA	TRBJ1-1
CASRDNRHEQYF	TGTGCCAGCCGGGATAACAGACACGAGCAGTACTTC	NA	TRBV2	NA	TRBJ2-7
CSARGGTVNTEAFF	TGCAGCGCCCGAGGCGGGACCGTGAACACTGAAGCTTTCTTT	NA	TRBV29-1	NA	TRBJ1-1
CASRESAGGGFYEQYF	TGTGCCAGCAGAGAATCGGCGGGAGGAGGTTTCTACGAGCAGTACTTC	TRBD2	TRBV6-6	NA	TRBJ2-7
CATSRDRRRINEQFF	TGTGCCACCAGCAGAGATAGGAGACGGATCAATGAGCAGTTCTTC	NA	TRBV15	NA	TRBJ2-1
CASSPGGNSGANVLTF	TGTGCCAGCTCCCCAGGGGGGAACTCTGGGGCCAACGTCCTGACTTTC	NA	TRBV5-6	NA	TRBJ2-6